Each of the 7 T cell receptor beta chains below was sequenced from the same sample in a study of patients and donors after allogeneic stem cell transplantation. TCRdb itself ran the RT-PCR reads through MiXCR, one entry per CDR3 protein. The table includes about 200,000 distinct CDR3 sequences, roughly two fifths detected once. The sequenced sample consisted of blood, either unsorted or a sorted T cell fraction (not recorded which). Every receptor here comes from a human donor who was either an allogeneic HSCT recipient or a stem cell or donor lymphocyte infusion donor (not recorded which). It is not recorded whose cells these are; they may come from a transplant donor.

The V call is TRBV5-1, the J call TRBJ1-1; 8 nucleotides align to TRBD1. The ends lost 0 bases at V and 10 bases at J; junction bases unmatched: 14. CDR1 is SGHRS, CDR2 YFSETQ, per germline. The CDR3 consists of 16 residues. CDR3 in amino acids: CASSLAGTGEPIGAFF. As DNA, the CDR3 is TGCGCCAGCAGCTTGGCCGGGACAGGAGAACCTATTGGAGCTTTCTTT.

This chain connects TRBV29-1 to TRBJ2-5, with a weak D call TRBD1 (5 bases). The CDR3 has 12 residues. V was pared by 4 bases and J by 5 bases, with 11 bases between. Germline CDR1 and CDR2: SQVTM and ANQGSEA. CDR3 in DNA: TGCAGCGTTGGGGGCCCTTTTGAGACCCAGTACTTC. This codes for CSVGGPFETQYF.

The chain carries TRBV4-1 and TRBJ2-4, with 9 bases fitting TRBD1. The length of the CDR3 is 16 residues. CDR1 MGHRA and CDR2 YSYEKL come from the germline V gene. V was clipped by 4 bases and J by 2 bases; unmatched bases: 6. CDR3 bases: TGCGCCAGCAGCCCGGGACAGGGACTGCCCAAAAACATTCAGTACTTC. It specifies CASSPGQGLPKNIQYF.

This chain connects TRBV3-1 to TRBJ2-3, with D uncertain. The ends were cut back, 1 base at V and 3 bases at J, with 8 bases in the middle. The CDR3 is 14 residues long. Germline assignment: CDR1 LGHDT and CDR2 YNNKEL (reference sequence). CDR3 sequence reads: CASSQGWGTDTQYF. In DNA form, the CDR3 reads TGTGCCAGCAGCCAAGGGTGGGGTACAGATACGCAGTATTTT.

This clonotype was seen a few times. V gene TRBV4-3 combines with J gene TRBJ1-1; possible D gene TRBD1, 5 bases. The length of the CDR3 is 17 residues. Germline CDR1 reads LGHNA; CDR2 reads YSLEER. V lost 0 bases and J 5 bases, leaving 19 bases between the germline ends. The CDR3 sequence is CASSQDTPPGWGTEAFF. In DNA, the CDR3 is TGCGCCAGCAGCCAAGATACCCCTCCGGGATGGGGGACTGAAGCTTTCTTT.

This chain joins TRBV5-6 and TRBJ1-2; TRBD1 matches 7 bases. The CDR3 has 14 amino acids. The V gene end was trimmed by 0 bases and the J gene end by 6 bases; junction bases not matched to a gene: 5. Germline CDR1 and CDR2: SGHDT and YYEEEE. DNA for the CDR3: TGTGCCAGCAGCTTGGGCAGGGGGAAGAATGGCTACACCTTC. This codes for CASSLGRGKNGYTF.

The sample holds a few counts of this clonotype. This sequence joins TRBV5-5 and TRBJ2-7, with D possibly being TRBD1 (6 bases). V shed 2 bases and J shed 7 bases, with 10 bases lying between them. The CDR3 has 12 amino acids. The germline gives CDR1 SGHKS, CDR2 YYEKEE (reference sequence). DNA of the CDR3: TGTGCCAGCAGCTTTACAGGGTTAGAGCAGTACTTC. Translated, it gives CASSFTGLEQYF.